This section outlines one TCR beta chain sequence together with its context. Its antigen is as yet unknown. The germline V gene has CDR1 LGHNA and CDR2 YSLEER. J was trimmed by 7 bases and V by 0 bases; bases with no gene match: 6. This CDR3 has 15 amino acids. This sample is part of a study of shared clonotypes between healthy human individuals. Genomic DNA belonging to each subset was distributed in equal measure over several immunoSEQ plates. Generated by immunoSEQ multiplex PCR, the TCRdb table keeps only in-frame clones and is missing some. The data show roughly 330,000 clones, under 80% seen once. Study-level points and caveats: A handful of donors shared approximately 5% of their naive CD4 clonotypes.

Every contributor of samples was a Caucasian grown-up residing in Nashville, Tennessee. This receptor was taken from a man in his thirties or forties in good health. The genes are TRBV4-3 and TRBJ2-7, with 10 positions matching TRBD2. Sequencing was done on a sample of memory CD4+ T cells sorted from blood. Subset meaning: CD45RA-negative fraction. In DNA, the CDR3 is TGCGCCAGCAGCCAAGATGGTCTAGCGGGAGTAGAGCAGTACTTC. This codes for CASSQDGLAGVEQYF.